The 18 T cell receptor beta chains in this list originate from one sample, sequenced in a study of T cell responses to AZD1222 COVID-19 vaccine. Libraries were prepared by immunoSEQ multiplex PCR; TCRdb keeps only in-frame clonotypes and omits some of them. The data show around 83,000 clones, 90% seen once. Sample: peripheral blood, taken 28 days after the second AZD1222 dose. These receptors originate from an adult who received the AZD1222 COVID-19 vaccine.

This clone was detected a few times. This sequence joins TRBV20-1 and TRBJ1-6; D uncertain. Germline CDR1 is DFQATT and CDR2 is SNEGSKA (reference sequence). Trimming pared 3 bases from V and 7 bases from J, leaving 10 bases between. The CDR3 has 13 amino acids. DNA for the CDR3: TGCAGTGCTAGTGGGTCGGTCAATTCACCCCTCCACTTT. Translated: CSASGSVNSPLHF.

The rearrangement joins TRBV27 to TRBJ2-6; D may be TRBD2 (5 bases). Germline V gene data show CDR1 as MNHEY and CDR2 as SMNVEV (reference sequence). The germline V and J ends were trimmed by 5 bases and 2 bases, with 16 bases remaining between them. There are 17 residues in the CDR3. CDR3 amino acids: CASSPSGFRPGANVLTF. The CDR3 nucleotides read TGTGCCAGCAGTCCCTCGGGGTTCCGGCCTGGGGCCAACGTCCTGACTTTC.

The chain recombines TRBV28 with TRBJ1-5; TRBD1 aligns across 10 bases. Looked up from germline, CDR1 is MDHEN and CDR2 is SYDVKM. The V segment lost 5 bases and the J segment 3 bases; nucleotides outside the gene matches: 7. The CDR3 runs to 16 residues. CDR3 coding DNA: TGTGCCAGCAGTCCACAAGGGACAGGGGCCAATCAGCCCCAGCATTTT. Translating gives CASSPQGTGANQPQHF. Filled out from reference TRBV28 and TRBJ1-5, the complete variable domain reads DVKVTQSSRYLVKRTGEKVFLECVQDMDHENMFWYRQDPGLGLRLIYFSYDVKMKEKGDIPEGYSVSREKKERFSLILESASTNQTSMYLCASSPQGTGANQPQHFGDGTRLSIL.

The chain combines TRBV19 with TRBJ2-1, with 9 bases identical to TRBD1. After removal of 5 bases from V and 4 bases from J, the junction contained 12 bases not matched to a gene. The CDR3 spans 17 residues. The germline CDR1 and CDR2 sequences are LNHDA and SQIVND (reference sequence). CDR3 region: CASSLPSGTGSYNEQFF. The CDR3 nucleotides read TGTGCCAGTAGTCTGCCTTCCGGGACAGGGAGTTACAATGAGCAGTTCTTC.

J is TRBJ2-3 and V is TRBV18; tentatively, D is TRBD2 (6 bases). This CDR3 comprises 14 residues. Deletions cut 6 bases from V and 3 bases from J, with 13 bases between. Looked up from germline, CDR1 is KGHSH and CDR2 is LQKENI. The DNA for the CDR3 is TGTGCCAGCTCCCGAAAGGAGGGGACAGATACGCAGTATTTT. It is translated as CASSRKEGTDTQYF.

The chain carries TRBV28 and TRBJ1-2; 7 bases align to TRBD1. Germline CDR1 reads MDHEN; CDR2 reads SYDVKM. The CDR3 totals 15 residues. V dropped 6 bases and J dropped 1; count of bases not matched to a gene: 8. Here the CDR3 reads CASRPPGQLNYGYTF. DNA of the CDR3: TGTGCCAGCAGACCCCCGGGACAGCTTAACTATGGCTACACCTTC.

The rearrangement links TRBV5-6 to TRBJ2-7; D gene uncertain. The CDR3 contains 14 residues. V was shortened by 0 bases and J by 2 bases, with 9 bases between the two germline ends. The V gene's germline CDR1 is SGHDT and CDR2 YYEEEE. CDR3 residues: CASSLGVSPYEQYF. CDR3 DNA sequence: TGTGCCAGCAGCTTGGGAGTCAGCCCCTACGAGCAGTACTTC.

V and J are TRBV25-1 and TRBJ1-3, with 9 bases that match TRBD1. This CDR3 contains 15 residues. Germline CDR1 and CDR2: MGHDK and SYGVNS. With V trimmed by 6 bases and J by 4 bases, 7 bases remained unmatched. The chain's CDR3 is CASSLQGAGGNTIYF. The CDR3 coding sequence is TGTGCCAGCAGCTTACAGGGGGCCGGAGGAAACACCATATATTTT.

The CDR3, as DNA: TGCGCCAGCAGCTTGGACAGCGCGGCTGAAAAACTGTTTTTT. This codes for CASSLDSAAEKLFF. The chain joins TRBV5-1 to TRBJ1-4; D is unresolved. Germline loops: CDR1 SGHRS, CDR2 YFSETQ. There are 14 residues in the CDR3. The ends were cut back, 0 bases at V and 7 bases at J, with 10 bases in the middle.

The chain is built from TRBV15 and TRBJ1-6; D unclear. This CDR3 has 14 residues. V shed 0 bases and J shed 11 bases, with 11 bases lying between them. The germline gives CDR1 LNHNV, CDR2 YYDKDF (reference sequence). The CDR3 reads CATSREAGWAPLHF. CDR3 sequence (DNA): TGTGCCACCAGCAGAGAGGCAGGTTGGGCACCCCTCCACTTT.

This clone was observed a handful of times. V and J are TRBV7-2 and TRBJ2-3, with unresolved D. Germline CDR1 SGHTA, CDR2 FQGNSA. The CDR3 has 13 amino acids. Trimming cost V 5 bases and J 4 bases, with 10 bases left between them. The CDR3 DNA reads as TGTGCCAGCAGCCCCCTTAGGGCAGATACGCAGTATTTT. It encodes CASSPLRADTQYF.

The chain employs TRBV28 and TRBJ1-4; D is unclear. With 4 bases removed from V and 7 bases from J, the gap between germline ends came to 16 bases. The CDR3 consists of 15 residues. Germline V gives CDR1 MDHEN, CDR2 SYDVKM. CDR3 residues: CASSSAGSDAEKLFF. The CDR3, as DNA: TGTGCCAGCAGTTCCGCAGGATCGGATGCTGAAAAACTGTTTTTT.

The chain joins TRBV12-3 or TRBV12-4 to TRBJ1-3, with 8 positions matching TRBD1. V dropped 6 bases and J dropped 7; count of bases not matched to a gene: 5. The CDR3 runs to 13 residues. CDR3 residues: CASSTTGGNTIYF. Written as DNA, the CDR3 is TGTGCCAGCAGCACAACAGGGGGGAACACCATATATTTT.

The chain uses TRBV3-1 (or the pseudogene TRBV3-2) and TRBJ1-4; D gene unclear. The CDR3 spans 13 residues. Germline CDR1 and CDR2: LGHDT and YNNKEL (reference sequence). V lost 4 bases and J lost 5, with 8 bases in between. The CDR3 sequence: CASSPWPNEKLFF. The DNA of the CDR3 is TGTGCCAGCAGCCCTTGGCCAAATGAAAAACTGTTTTTT.

As DNA, the CDR3 is TGTGCCAGCAGCCAAGGGTTATTGTGGAGCTGGGGGGCCCGGACCGGGGAGCTGTTTTTT. It specifies CASSQGLLWSWGARTGELFF. This chain joins TRBV3-1 (or the pseudogene TRBV3-2) and TRBJ2-2; D is perhaps TRBD1 or TRBD2 (6 bases each). CDR3 length: 20 residues. Germline V lookup: CDR1 LGHDT, CDR2 YNNKEL (reference sequence). Trimming removed 1 base from V and 5 bases from J, with 26 bases in between.

DNA for the CDR3: TGTGCCAGCAGCTCCCACCCAGGGGGCGCCTCAGATACGCAGTATTTT. The encoded protein is CASSSHPGGASDTQYF. The rearrangement uses TRBV9 and TRBJ2-3, with TRBD1 matching over 8 bases. This CDR3 spans 16 amino acids. V lost 4 bases to trimming and J lost 4 bases; unmatched junction nucleotides: 11. In germline, CDR1 is SGDLS, CDR2 YYNGEE.

This sequence joins TRBV7-2 and TRBJ1-3; no clear D. The V end was cut by 5 bases, the J end by 0 bases, with 11 bases between. The CDR3 is made up of 15 amino acids. Looked up from germline, CDR1 is SGHTA and CDR2 is FQGNSA. CDR3 loop: CASSAFSTSGNTIYF. CDR3 DNA sequence: TGTGCCAGCAGCGCATTCAGTACCTCTGGAAACACCATATATTTT. Drawing the rest from reference TRBV7-2 and TRBJ1-3, the complete variable domain is GAGVSQSPSNKVTEKGKDVELRCDPISGHTALYWYRQSLGQGLEFLIYFQGNSAPDKSGLPSDRFSAERTGGSVSTLTIQRTQQEDSAVYLCASSAFSTSGNTIYFGEGSWLTVV.

The chain recombines TRBV18 with TRBJ2-1; 8 bases are a match to TRBD2. Unmatched junction bases numbered 2, after V lost 0 bases and J lost 1 base. Germline V CDR1 and CDR2: KGHSH, LQKENI. The CDR3 runs 16 residues. In DNA form, the CDR3 reads TGTGCCAGCTCACCACCTAGCGGGATATCCTACAATGAGCAGTTCTTC. It is translated as CASSPPSGISYNEQFF.